Below, 17 T cell receptor beta chains from the same sample are listed, as sequenced in a study of T cell responses to AZD1222 COVID-19 vaccine. The assay was immunoSEQ multiplex PCR, and TCRdb's table has in-frame clones only and misses some. This table has 80,000 or so clones, 87% appearing once. The sequencing used peripheral blood, collected on day 0 of AZD1222 vaccination. The source of these receptors is an adult in good health.

This clone was seen more than once but under ten times. Within the sample, other DNA sequences also encode this same CDR3. CDR3 sequence: CASSRGLGNTIYF. The CDR3 DNA reads as TGTGCCAGCTCCAGGGGACTTGGAAACACCATATATTTT. This sequence joins TRBV7-2 and TRBJ1-3, with D perhaps matching TRBD1 (6 bases). The V and J ends lost 8 bases and 3 bases respectively, with 11 bases between them. The CDR3 sequence is 13 residues long. Germline V gene lookup returns CDR1 SGHTA and CDR2 FQGNSA.

This sequence joins TRBV6-5 and TRBJ1-1, with a weak D call TRBD1 (5 bases). Germline V gene sequence: CDR1 MNHEY, CDR2 SVGAGI. The length of the CDR3 is 15 residues. Trimming cost V 10 bases and J 4 bases, with 22 bases left between them. CDR3 coding DNA: TGTGCCACTGGGGGGACGTACGGGGGTGTCACTGAAGCTTTCTTT. Translated: CATGGTYGGVTEAFF.

This clone was found once. This CDR3 reads CASSTSQGTGTQYF. Written as DNA, the CDR3 is TGCGCCAGCAGCACTTCACAGGGTACGGGGACCCAGTACTTC. This chain uses TRBV5-1 with TRBJ2-5; possibly TRBD1 for D (6 bases). V shed 4 bases and J shed 7 bases, with 17 bases lying between them. Per the germline V gene, CDR1 is SGHRS and CDR2 is YFSETQ. The CDR3 spans 14 residues.

As to this clone: Mismatch with germline at one junction end may stem from a read error. V gene TRBV6-5 combines with J gene TRBJ1-2; D remains unclear. CDR3 length equals 14 residues. Germline V gene data show CDR1 as MNHEY and CDR2 as SVGAGI. The CDR3 region has the DNA TGTGCCAGCAGTTACTCGATGCAAGACTACGGCTACACCTTC. Residues: CASSYSMQDYGYTF.

V usage is TRBV10-3 and J usage is TRBJ2-3; the D is unclear. Per germline, CDR1 ENHRY and CDR2 SYGVKD. The CDR3 is 12 amino acids. V lost 3 bases to trimming and J lost 4 bases, with 5 bases between them. The CDR3 coding sequence is TGTGCCATCAGTGAAGGGTCAGATACGCAGTATTTT. This gives the protein CAISEGSDTQYF.

This clone was seen once. The chain joins TRBV6-6 to TRBJ1-3; D call uncertain. The CDR3 has 19 amino acids. Germline V lookup: CDR1 MNHNY, CDR2 SVGAGI (reference sequence). V was clipped by 5 bases and J by 0 bases, with 23 bases between them. The CDR3 sequence: CASSQTRTGLFLSGNTIYF. CDR3 sequence (DNA): TGTGCCAGCAGTCAAACACGGACTGGCCTCTTTCTCTCTGGAAACACCATATATTTT.

The chain joins TRBV9 to TRBJ1-2, with a possible D match to TRBD1 (6 bases). The germline V gene encodes CDR1 SGDLS and CDR2 YYNGEE. This CDR3 comprises 13 residues. Trimming left V 7 bases short and J 4 bases short, with 14 bases between. Here the CDR3 DNA reads TGTGCCAGCTGGGGACATTCCGGCTATGGCTACACCTTC. This gives the protein CASWGHSGYGYTF.

The gene calls are TRBV7-3 and TRBJ2-2; 8 bases fit TRBD1. Looked up from germline, CDR1 is SGHTA and CDR2 is FQGTGA. The trim removed 6 bases at V and 5 bases at J, leaving 11 bases unmatched. The CDR3 sequence is 16 residues long. The CDR3 bases are TGTGCCAGCAGTACCTCGCGGACAGGGAGAACCGGGGAGCTGTTTTTT. Translated: CASSTSRTGRTGELFF.

This clone was recorded once. The V call is TRBV18, the J call TRBJ1-2; 7 bases line up with TRBD1. V lost 2 bases, J lost 6 bases, and 6 bases stayed unmatched. The CDR3 sequence is 14 residues long. The germline V gene has CDR1 KGHSH and CDR2 LQKENI. As DNA, the CDR3 is TGTGCCAGCTCACCATCACAGGGGCAGGATGGCTACACCTTC. Translated, it gives CASSPSQGQDGYTF.

The gene calls are TRBV6-2 or TRBV6-3 and TRBJ1-2, with D perhaps matching TRBD1 (6 bases). The CDR3 sequence is 13 residues long. Germline CDR1 MNHEY, CDR2 SVGEGT. With 6 bases removed from V and 10 bases from J, the gap between germline ends came to 18 bases. The CDR3 region is CASSPGAVVLYTF. The CDR3, as DNA: TGTGCCAGCAGCCCGGGGGCTGTTGTGCTCTACACCTTC.

There are a few counts of this clone. The chain is built from TRBV7-2 and TRBJ1-1, with a possible D match to TRBD1 (5 bases). The CDR3 consists of 14 residues. Germline CDR1 is SGHTA and CDR2 is FQGNSA. Trimming removed 1 base at V and 7 bases at J, with 13 bases between. The CDR3 protein is CASSLVSGGGEAFF. For the CDR3, the DNA is TGTGCCAGCAGCTTAGTATCTGGGGGAGGTGAAGCTTTCTTT.

This CDR3 reads CASSEAPGGRGNTEAFF. The CDR3 DNA reads TGTGCCAGCAGTGAAGCCCCTGGGGGGAGGGGGAACACTGAAGCTTTCTTT. The chain couples TRBV2 to TRBJ1-1, with a possible D match to TRBD1 (5 bases). The CDR3 loop spans 17 amino acids. Germline-derived CDR1 and CDR2 are SNHLY and FYNNEI. V lost 0 bases to trimming and J lost 1 base, with 15 bases between them.

The chain couples TRBV11-2 to TRBJ1-1, with 8 positions matching TRBD1. The germline gives CDR1 SGHAT, CDR2 FQNNGV. After removal of 5 bases from V and 2 bases from J, the junction contained 4 bases not matched to a gene. The CDR3 sequence is 14 residues long. CDR3 amino acids: CASSLTGANTEAFF. For the CDR3, the DNA is TGTGCCAGCAGCCTGACAGGGGCAAACACTGAAGCTTTCTTT.

V is TRBV19 and J is TRBJ2-3; TRBD1 agrees at 8 bases. Looked up from germline, CDR1 is LNHDA and CDR2 is SQIVND (reference sequence). The CDR3 runs to 14 residues. V shed 7 bases, J shed 6 bases, and the junction held 9 bases outside the gene matches. This chain's CDR3 is CASTGQGHDDTQYF. In DNA, the CDR3 is TGTGCCAGTACCGGACAGGGACATGACGATACGCAGTATTTT. Combining the CDR3 with reference TRBV19 and TRBJ2-3 gives the whole variable domain DGGITQSPKYLFRKEGQNVTLSCEQNLNHDAMYWYRQDPGQGLRLIYYSQIVNDFQKGDIAEGYSVSREKKESFPLTVTSAQKNPTAFYLCASTGQGHDDTQYFGPGTRLTVL.

The chain couples TRBV11-2 to TRBJ2-7; D not resolved. The CDR3 spans 13 residues. The V end was cut by 2 bases, the J end by 4 bases, with 9 bases between. Germline CDR1 SGHAT, CDR2 FQNNGV. CDR3 DNA sequence: TGTGCCAGCAGCTTAACCTTGAGGTACGAGCAGTACTTC. Amino acids: CASSLTLRYEQYF. The entire variable domain, with the rest obtained from reference TRBV11-2 and TRBJ2-7, is as follows: EAGVAQSPRYKIIEKRQSVAFWCNPISGHATLYWYQQILGQGPKLLIQFQNNGVVDDSQLPKDRFSAERLKGVDSTLKIQPAKLEDSAVYLCASSLTLRYEQYFGPGTRLTVT.

V gene TRBV3-1 (or the pseudogene TRBV3-2) combines with J gene TRBJ1-2; weak D call: TRBD1 (6 bases). Trimming stripped 5 bases from V and 2 bases from J, with 18 bases between. The CDR3 consists of 16 residues. Germline V gene lookup returns CDR1 LGHDT and CDR2 YNNKEL (reference sequence). The CDR3 DNA is TGTGCCAGCAGCTCCCGTGTGCGGGGGCCGAACTATGGCTACACCTTC. It specifies CASSSRVRGPNYGYTF.

The gene calls are TRBV19 and TRBJ1-5, with D possibly matching TRBD1 (5 bases). The CDR3 covers 13 residues. V shed 5 bases and J shed 5 bases, with 10 bases lying between them. Germline CDR1 reads LNHDA; CDR2 reads SQIVND (reference sequence). The CDR3 loop is CASSVGPYQPQHF. The CDR3 coding sequence is TGTGCCAGTAGTGTGGGACCGTATCAGCCCCAGCATTTT.